Shown below are 5 T cell receptor beta chains from a single sample sequenced in a study of glioma-infiltrating T cells. Amplification of TCR alpha and beta CDR3 regions from RNA used iRepertoire nested multiplex PCR. TCRdb itself ran the multiplex PCR reads through MiXCR, one entry per CDR3 protein. The sample includes under 150,000 distinct CDR3 sequences, about 22% of them seen just once. Sequencing used glioma tissue, nonneoplastic brain tissue, or PBMCs (not recorded which). These receptors all come from a human donor with low-grade glioma or glioblastoma, undergoing nonglioma brain surgery, or in good health (not recorded which).

The chain joins TRBV3-1 to TRBJ2-7; TRBD2 agrees at 7 bases. The CDR3 length is 15 residues. The V gene end was trimmed by 0 bases and the J gene end by 4 bases; junction bases not matched to a gene: 6. The V gene's germline CDR1 is LGHDT and CDR2 YNNKEL (reference sequence). CDR3 amino acids: CASSQDSRGIYEQYV. For the CDR3, the DNA is TGTGCCAGCAGCCAAGATTCGCGGGGGATATACGAGCAGTACGTC.

This clonotype has a handful of counts. The gene calls are TRBV24-1 and TRBJ2-1, with D possibly TRBD2 on 6 matching bases. Germline V CDR1 and CDR2: KGHDR, SFDVKD. The CDR3 is 15 amino acids. V lost 7 bases and J lost 8, with 20 bases in between. The DNA of the CDR3 is TGTGCCACCAGCGGGACCCCCCCGTCTAGCGATGAGCAGTTCTTC. Translated: CATSGTPPSSDEQFF.

The V gene is TRBV7-6, the J gene TRBJ2-1; D unresolved. The CDR3 consists of 13 residues. Trimming removed 2 bases from V and 8 bases from J, with 10 bases in between. Germline loops: CDR1 SGHVS, CDR2 FNYEAQ. The CDR3 loop reads CASSLRVGDEQFF. CDR3 bases: TGTGCCAGCAGCTTAAGAGTTGGGGATGAGCAGTTCTTC. Combining the CDR3 with reference TRBV7-6 and TRBJ2-1 gives the whole variable domain GAGVSQSPRYKVTKRGQDVALRCDPISGHVSLYWYRQALGQGPEFLTYFNYEAQQDKSGLPNDRFSAERPEGSISTLTIQRTEQRDSAMYRCASSLRVGDEQFFGPGTRLTVL.

The chain employs TRBV7-2 and TRBJ2-1, with D tentatively TRBD2 (5 bases). This CDR3 is 17 amino acids long. V shed 1 base and J shed 0 bases, with 13 bases lying between them. CDR1 and CDR2 (germline): SGHTA, FQGNSA. CDR3 nucleotides: TGTGCCAGCAGCTTAGAACCTAGCTGGAGCTCCTACAATGAGCAGTTCTTC. Amino acid sequence: CASSLEPSWSSYNEQFF.

A note on this clonotype: A much larger clone differs by one base, so this may be a read error. The chain combines TRBV7-2 with TRBJ2-1; weak D call: TRBD2 (5 bases). The CDR3 runs 15 residues. The germline V gene has CDR1 SGHTA and CDR2 FQGNSA. CDR3 amino acids: CASSVLRSDYDEQFF. The CDR3 nucleotides read TGTGCCAGCAGCGTTTTAAGGAGCGACTACGATGAGCAGTTCTTC.